Below, one T cell receptor (beta chain) is given with its context. The table lists this clone with a count of one. The clone's antigen remains unknown. No quality values exist for individual bases; no much larger clone is one base distant. This entry belongs to a study of lymphopenia after photon versus proton radiotherapy (dated by TCRdb to between 2018 and 2020). About the study as a whole: Photon and proton radiation therapy were compared by the study for their immunological effects in patients with gastrointestinal tumors who developed high-grade lymphopenia. A cohort of some 22 patients with gastrointestinal tumors who received either photon or proton therapy and subsequently developed lymphopenia was included. The study aimed to characterize how the two radiation modalities differ in their impact on the immune system. The research as a whole found: Across the cohort, a larger post-nadir drop in TCR diversity was inversely correlated with overall survival time among patients who died. After the lymphocyte count nadir, photon-treated repertoires showed oligoclonal expansion, especially of CD8+ Temra cells, which drove the drop in diversity. Relative stability during treatment was observed in proton-treated patients, whereas loss of naive T cells and TCR diversity and gain of effector/memory populations were observed in photon-treated patients. The authors looked at the survival association only in patients who died, and they framed better survival with proton therapy as a possibility rather than a demonstrated result.

Including cysteine and phenylalanine, the CDR3 has 15 amino acids. The CDR3 DNA has 45 bases and is translated from base 1. From a lookup of the germline V gene (reference sequence), CDR1 and CDR2 are MNHEY and SMNVEV. Unmatched junction bases come to 8, with V trimmed by 5 bases and J by 7 bases. Libraries were constructed by the immunoSEQ multiplex PCR assay. Alongside multiparametric flow cytometry, deep sequencing of rearranged TCR beta loci was used to profile the T cell repertoires. Imported from immuneACCESS, the table was reduced by TCRdb to in-frame sequences with V and J called. These copies leave out some clones; in studies compared against another copy, an unresolved V gene accounts for under half, and the cause of the remainder is not known. Across this sample there are more than 25,000 clones, with 75% to 90% seen only once. Of the sample, 6.8% falls within the top ten clones.

The sequenced sample was peripheral blood, obtained from a patient treated with photon-based radiotherapy. The receptor was derived from a woman aged 50 to 60 with pancreatic cancer. This sequence uses TRBV27 and TRBJ1-4; 9 bases in the junction line up with TRBD1. The CDR3 protein sequence reads: CASSPKQGAVEKLFF. At the DNA level, the sequence is TGTGCCAGCAGTCCGAAACAGGGGGCGGTTGAAAAACTGTTTTTT.